Presented here are 11 T cell receptor beta chains from one specimen sequenced in a study of Ad26.COV2.S vaccination and SARS-CoV-2 variants. Noted treatment: around 19 received Ad26.COV2.S at low or high dose, single or two shots; roughly five received placebo; per-sample allocation not given. Day 63 after the first vaccine or placebo injection was the time point for sampling. The assay was immunoSEQ multiplex PCR, and TCRdb's table has in-frame clones only and misses some. This sample has about 350,000 clones; around 89% occur once, and the top ten carry approximately 5.9%. Here the sequenced sample was peripheral blood, taken in a trial of Ad26.COV2.S vaccine versus placebo. The receptors derive from a person aged 18-65 years who received the Ad26.COV2.S COVID-19 vaccine or a placebo.

This clone was recorded once. The V and J genes are TRBV6-5 and TRBJ1-4; D possibly corresponds to TRBD1 (5 bases). The germline CDR1 and CDR2 sequences are MNHEY and SVGAGI. The CDR3 length is 15 residues. V dropped 6 bases and J dropped 7 bases, with 18 bases sitting between them. CDR3 coding DNA: TGTGCCAGCAGGTCTCGGGGGGAGGCGGGTGAAAAACTGTTTTTT. It is translated as CASRSRGEAGEKLFF.

This chain connects TRBV11-2 to TRBJ2-4; D ambiguous. The ends were cut back, 1 base at V and 5 bases at J, with 6 bases in the middle. The CDR3 sequence is 13 residues long. Germline CDR1 and CDR2: SGHAT and FQNNGV. Written as DNA, the CDR3 is TGTGCCAGCAGCTTAGTCCTAGAAAACATTCAGTACTTC. It yields the protein CASSLVLENIQYF.

The chain links TRBV11-2 to TRBJ1-2; D possibly corresponds to TRBD1 (5 bases). The V end lost 5 bases, the J end lost 5 bases, and 12 bases lay between the germline ends. This CDR3 is built from 13 residues. Germline CDR1 is SGHAT and CDR2 is FQNNGV. CDR3 sequence: CASSPQGNYGYTF. CDR3 in DNA: TGTGCCAGCAGCCCCCAGGGTAATTATGGCTACACCTTC.

The chain has TRBV9 and TRBJ1-2; D is possibly TRBD1 (6 bases). V lost 4 bases, J lost 8 bases, and 15 bases lay in between. The CDR3 totals 13 residues. Germline V gene lookup returns CDR1 SGDLS and CDR2 YYNGEE. The CDR3 protein is CASSSRDIKGYTF. CDR3 nucleotides: TGTGCCAGCAGCTCCAGGGACATTAAGGGCTACACCTTC.

This clone was seen many times. The V and J genes are TRBV30 and TRBJ1-1; D not certain. The CDR3 loop spans 14 amino acids. Looked up from germline, CDR1 is GTSNPN and CDR2 is SVGIG (reference sequence). The V gene lost 0 bases and the J gene lost 0 bases, with 8 bases spanning the gap. The CDR3 DNA follows: TGTGCCTGGAGTGTTCTGAGAATGAACACTGAAGCTTTCTTT. Translating it yields CAWSVLRMNTEAFF.

The rearrangement uses TRBV6-5 and TRBJ1-5; D call uncertain. Germline V gene data show CDR1 as MNHEY and CDR2 as SVGAGI. There are 14 residues in the CDR3. Between the trimmed V and J ends, which lost 0 bases and 2 bases, there was a span of 5 bases. The CDR3 sequence: CASSYSIGNQPQHF. CDR3 in DNA: TGTGCCAGCAGTTACTCGATTGGCAATCAGCCCCAGCATTTT.

The chain carries TRBV5-1 and TRBJ1-5, with a weak D call TRBD1 (6 bases). The CDR3 runs 15 residues. The V gene lost 0 bases and the J gene lost 10 bases, with 17 bases spanning the gap. The germline CDR1 and CDR2 sequences are SGHRS and YFSETQ. CDR3: CASSLDGDTRGPQHF. DNA of the CDR3: TGCGCCAGCAGCTTGGATGGGGACACTAGGGGACCCCAGCATTTT. Looking up the rest from reference TRBV5-1 and TRBJ1-5 gives the full variable domain: KAGVTQTPRYLIKTRGQQVTLSCSPISGHRSVSWYQQTPGQGLQFLFEYFSETQRNKGNFPGRFSGRQFSNSRSEMNVSTLELGDSALYLCASSLDGDTRGPQHFGDGTRLSIL.

The chain combines TRBV6-5 with TRBJ1-3; D may be TRBD1 (5 bases). V was clipped by 5 bases and J by 7 bases, with 15 bases between them. From germline, CDR1 is MNHEY and CDR2 SVGAGI. The CDR3 is made up of 14 amino acids. The chain's CDR3 is CASSTQGVWNTIYF. In DNA, the CDR3 is TGTGCCAGCAGTACCCAGGGTGTTTGGAACACCATATATTTT.

The chain employs TRBV6-4 and TRBJ1-2; TRBD1 matches 10 bases. CDR1 is MRHNA and CDR2 is SNTAGT in the germline V gene. The J segment lost 8 bases and the V segment lost 6 bases, leaving 9 bases of the junction unmatched. This CDR3 is built from 14 residues. The CDR3 DNA follows: TGTGCCAGCAGCAAAACAGGACAGGGGGTCGGCTACACCTTC. This sequence encodes CASSKTGQGVGYTF.

This clone has a single count. The rearrangement uses TRBV28 and TRBJ1-2; D unresolved. V lost 2 bases, J lost 7 bases, and 14 bases lay in between. CDR3 length: 14 residues. Germline-derived CDR1 and CDR2 are MDHEN and SYDVKM. DNA of the CDR3: TGTGCCAGCAGTTTAAGTTCGGGGTCGGGTGGCTACACCTTC. Translating gives CASSLSSGSGGYTF.

The chain links TRBV7-2 to TRBJ1-5; D is ambiguous. Trimming left V 5 bases short and J 2 bases short, with 16 bases between. The CDR3 is 16 residues long. Germline lookup yields CDR1 SGHTA and CDR2 FQGNSA. The CDR3 DNA reads TGTGCCAGCAGCCGGACCCTGGGGAGGGGCAATCAGCCCCAGCATTTT. Translation gives CASSRTLGRGNQPQHF.